By sample fraction, the clone carrying this TCR delta chain is medium-sized. TCRdb fed the reads to CATT. The table lists 4,600 or so delta-chain clones, about 3.1% of them singletons. The entry originates in a study of gamma-delta chains in newborns, infants, children. The sequenced sample was blood. This TCR came from a child who was a newborn, infant or young child, either healthy, febrile or measles-vaccinated (not recorded which).

CDR3: CACDTPTGGHWSWDTRQMFF. CDR3 sequence (DNA): TGTGCCTGTGACACACCGACTGGGGGACACTGGTCCTGGGACACCCGACAGATGTTTTTC. V and J are TRDV2 and TRDJ3, with 9 nucleotides matching TRDD3. Per the germline V gene, CDR1 is GEAIGNYY and CDR2 is EKD. V dropped 1 base and J dropped 1; count of bases not matched to a gene: 10. CDR3 size: 20 residues.